Listed here are 30 T cell receptor beta chains from one sample, sequenced in a study of shared clonotypes between healthy human individuals. Method: immunoSEQ multiplex PCR; TCRdb's copy keeps in-frame clones and lacks some. The table includes approximately 620,000 clones, approximately 97% detected once. Sequencing was done on a sample of naive CD4+ T cells sorted from blood. Regarding subset: CD45RA+ positively selected. The receptor source for this set is a woman in her twenties or thirties in good health.

In this sample, this clone turned up once. This rearrangement joins TRBV5-1 to TRBJ2-3, with TRBD2 as a possible D gene (5 bases). Trimming left V 1 base short and J 3 bases short, with 12 bases between. This CDR3 spans 15 amino acids. Germline CDR1 and CDR2: SGHRS and YFSETQ. This CDR3 is CASSLNPEGTDTQYF. As DNA, the CDR3 is TGCGCCAGCAGCTTGAACCCCGAGGGAACAGATACGCAGTATTTT.

The chain employs TRBV18 and TRBJ1-5; 8 positions match TRBD1. Germline V gene data show CDR1 as KGHSH and CDR2 as LQKENI. Germline trimming cut 2 bases from V and 3 bases from J; bases unmatched to any gene: 6. The CDR3 is 16 residues long. The CDR3 sequence is CASSPVTGAVNQPQHF. CDR3 DNA: TGTGCCAGCTCACCAGTGACAGGGGCGGTCAATCAGCCCCAGCATTTT. Full variable domain (remainder filled in from reference TRBV18 and TRBJ1-5): NAGVMQNPRHLVRRRGQEARLRCSPMKGHSHVYWYRQLPEEGLKFMVYLQKENIIDESGMPKERFSAEFPKEGPSILRIQQVVRGDSAAYFCASSPVTGAVNQPQHFGDGTRLSIL.

This clone has just one count. J is TRBJ2-3 and V is TRBV4-1; 8 bases are a match to TRBD1. The ends lost 4 bases at V and 5 bases at J; junction bases unmatched: 11. Germline V gives CDR1 MGHRA, CDR2 YSYEKL. This CDR3 has 16 amino acids. CDR3 in amino acids: CASSPGARGRRDTQYF. In DNA form, the CDR3 reads TGCGCCAGCAGCCCCGGGGCCAGGGGGCGTAGAGATACGCAGTATTTT.

The chain recombines TRBV28 with TRBJ1-3; D gene unclear. V was clipped by 3 bases and J by 7 bases, with 4 bases between them. The CDR3 is 11 residues long. The germline gives CDR1 MDHEN, CDR2 SYDVKM. DNA of the CDR3: TGTGCCAGCAGTTTCTCTAACACCATATATTTT. Translated: CASSFSNTIYF.

The rearrangement uses TRBV28 and TRBJ2-6, with 7 bases aligning to TRBD1. V lost 5 bases and J lost 0; bases outside the gene matches: 4. This CDR3 contains 16 residues. Germline values: CDR1 MDHEN, CDR2 SYDVKM. The DNA for the CDR3 is TGTGCCAGCAGTCCCTCAGGGGGCTCTGGGGCCAACGTCCTGACTTTC. This sequence encodes CASSPSGGSGANVLTF.

The V and J genes are TRBV28 and TRBJ2-1; 7 bases align to TRBD2. Germline V gene sequence: CDR1 MDHEN, CDR2 SYDVKM. The CDR3 spans 17 residues. Unmatched junction bases numbered 13, after V lost 2 bases and J lost 6 bases. The CDR3 spells CASSLGFAGVAGNEQFF. Written as DNA, the CDR3 is TGTGCCAGCAGTTTAGGTTTTGCGGGAGTGGCTGGCAATGAGCAGTTCTTC.

V usage is TRBV11-2 and J usage is TRBJ2-2; D possibly corresponds to TRBD2 (6 bases). The V and J ends lost 5 bases and 4 bases respectively, with 14 bases between them. Germline CDR1 reads SGHAT; CDR2 reads FQNNGV. CDR3 length equals 15 residues. CDR3: CASSGMGLSTGELFF. CDR3 DNA: TGTGCCAGCAGCGGAATGGGACTCTCCACCGGGGAGCTGTTTTTT.

The chain joins TRBV5-1 to TRBJ2-5; 7 nucleotides match TRBD2. The length of the CDR3 is 15 residues. With V trimmed by 4 bases and J by 1 base, 7 bases remained unmatched. Germline CDR1 reads SGHRS; CDR2 reads YFSETQ. CDR3 in amino acids: CASSLSGTLQETQYF. The CDR3 nucleotides are TGCGCCAGCAGCCTAAGCGGGACGCTCCAAGAGACCCAGTACTTC.

The chain is built from TRBV30 and TRBJ1-1; the D is unclear. CDR3 size: 14 residues. The germline V gene has CDR1 GTSNPN and CDR2 SVGIG (reference sequence). The V end lost 1 base, the J end lost 4 bases, and 13 bases lay between the germline ends. The CDR3 sequence: CAWSGVGWGTEAFF. CDR3 bases: TGTGCCTGGAGTGGCGTAGGGTGGGGCACTGAAGCTTTCTTT. The complete variable domain, with remaining parts taken from reference TRBV30 and TRBJ1-1, reads SQTIHQWPATLVQPVGSPLSLECTVEGTSNPNLYWYRQAAGRGLQLLFYSVGIGQISSEVPQNLSASRPQDRQFILSSKKLLLSDSGFYLCAWSGVGWGTEAFFGQGTRLTVV.

The chain links TRBV7-3 to TRBJ2-1, with TRBD2 matching 11 bases. The germline CDR1 and CDR2 sequences are SGHTA and FQGTGA. V trimming: 5 bases; J trimming: 10 bases; junction bases outside the gene matches: 4. This CDR3 comprises 13 residues. CDR3 nucleotide sequence: TGTGCCAGCAGCCCGACTAGCGGGACCGAGCAGTTCTTC. It is translated as CASSPTSGTEQFF.

This clone has a handful of counts. This chain connects TRBV6-1 to TRBJ2-7, with D uncertain. Germline V gives CDR1 MNHNS, CDR2 SASEGT. The CDR3 loop spans 13 amino acids. Trimming removed 6 bases at V and 2 bases at J, with 11 bases between. In nucleotides, the CDR3 is TGTGCCAGCAGCAGACAAAAGACCTACGAGCAGTACTTC. Its translation is CASSRQKTYEQYF.

This clone has only one observation. The V and J genes are TRBV2 and TRBJ1-5; TRBD1 matches at 9 bases. The V gene's germline CDR1 is SNHLY and CDR2 FYNNEI. J gave up 5 bases and V 4 bases, and 3 bases lay outside the gene matches. The CDR3 extends over 14 amino acids. The CDR3 region is CASSGQGVHQPQHF. The CDR3 DNA reads as TGTGCCAGCAGTGGACAGGGGGTCCATCAGCCCCAGCATTTT.

The chain recombines TRBV10-3 with TRBJ2-7; no clear D gene. There are 12 residues in the CDR3. The germline V gene has CDR1 ENHRY and CDR2 SYGVKD. The V gene lost 10 bases and the J gene lost 2 bases, with 12 bases spanning the gap. CDR3 sequence: CATGLITYEQYF. The CDR3 DNA reads as TGTGCCACCGGGCTGATCACCTACGAGCAGTACTTC.

CDR3 region: CASSQVGTAHNEQFF. CDR3 DNA sequence: TGCGCCAGCAGCCAGGTCGGGACAGCTCACAATGAGCAGTTCTTC. The chain recombines TRBV4-1 with TRBJ2-1, with 7 bases lining up with TRBD1. The V and J ends lost 3 bases and 5 bases, in that order; junction bases with no gene match: 7. Germline assignment: CDR1 MGHRA and CDR2 YSYEKL. CDR3 length: 15 amino acids.

The chain carries TRBV28 and TRBJ2-7; D may be TRBD2 (5 bases). The germline V gene has CDR1 MDHEN and CDR2 SYDVKM. Trimming removed 4 bases at V and 3 bases at J, with 19 bases between. This CDR3 is 16 amino acids long. This chain's CDR3 is CASSWAPLRGSYEQYF. CDR3 DNA sequence: TGTGCCAGCAGTTGGGCTCCCCTCCGAGGGAGCTACGAGCAGTACTTC.

The rearrangement joins TRBV5-1 to TRBJ2-7; D is uncertain. V lost 4 bases, J lost 6 bases, and 11 bases lay in between. CDR3 length equals 12 residues. CDR1 is SGHRS, CDR2 YFSETQ, per germline. The CDR3 coding sequence is TGCGCCAGCAGCGGTAATCTTCTCGAGCAGTACTTC. Encoded protein: CASSGNLLEQYF.

The chain is built from TRBV18 and TRBJ1-3, with D possibly being TRBD1 (6 bases). Germline CDR1 reads KGHSH; CDR2 reads LQKENI. CDR3 length equals 13 residues. Trimming left V 8 bases short and J 4 bases short, with 12 bases between. The CDR3 nucleotides are TGTGCCAGCCTACCAGGGGAAGGAAACACCATATATTTT. Its translation is CASLPGEGNTIYF. Using reference TRBV18 and TRBJ1-3 for the parts outside the CDR3, the full variable domain is NAGVMQNPRHLVRRRGQEARLRCSPMKGHSHVYWYRQLPEEGLKFMVYLQKENIIDESGMPKERFSAEFPKEGPSILRIQQVVRGDSAAYFCASLPGEGNTIYFGEGSWLTVV.

This chain joins TRBV19 and TRBJ2-1, with 12 bases aligning to TRBD2. From germline, CDR1 is LNHDA and CDR2 SQIVND (reference sequence). Trimming took 4 bases from V and 10 from J; bases not matched to a gene: 11. CDR3 length: 16 residues. This chain's CDR3 is CASSNPLAGGREEQFF. CDR3 bases: TGTGCCAGTAGTAACCCTCTAGCGGGAGGGCGAGAAGAGCAGTTCTTC.

V and J are TRBV6-5 and TRBJ2-7; the D gene is possibly TRBD2 (5 bases). The CDR3 totals 14 residues. The germline V gene has CDR1 MNHEY and CDR2 SVGAGI. Trimming stripped 4 bases from V and 0 bases from J, with 10 bases between. CDR3 region: CASSSSRSSYEQYF. The DNA for the CDR3 is TGTGCCAGCAGTTCTAGCCGGAGCTCCTACGAGCAGTACTTC.

The chain uses TRBV6-5 and TRBJ1-2, with 7 bases fitting TRBD1. Germline V lookup: CDR1 MNHEY, CDR2 SVGAGI. Losses at the gene ends were 2 bases for V and 3 bases for J; bases not matched to a gene: 6. CDR3 length equals 15 residues. CDR3 in amino acids: CASSYAAGTDYGYTF. The CDR3 bases are TGTGCCAGCAGTTACGCAGCCGGGACAGACTATGGCTACACCTTC.

This chain connects TRBV7-7 to TRBJ2-3, with no clear D. The CDR3 contains 15 residues. The germline gives CDR1 SSHAT, CDR2 FNYEAQ (reference sequence). The V gene lost 0 bases and the J gene lost 4 bases, with 11 bases spanning the gap. In DNA form, the CDR3 reads TGTGCCAGCAGCTTAGCAGGTCGGACCGCAGATACGCAGTATTTT. Translating it yields CASSLAGRTADTQYF.

The chain joins TRBV27 to TRBJ2-2; D is ambiguous. Germline CDR1 and CDR2: MNHEY and SMNVEV (reference sequence). Between the trimmed V and J ends, which lost 4 bases and 5 bases, there was a span of 14 bases. This CDR3 has 15 residues. CDR3 DNA sequence: TGTGCCAGCAGTTCTGGGATGTGGCTGACCGGGGAGCTGTTTTTT. Its protein is CASSSGMWLTGELFF.

The rearrangement links TRBV9 to TRBJ2-2; D may be TRBD1 (6 bases). Trimming cost V 0 bases and J 0 bases, with 9 bases left between them. CDR3 length: 16 amino acids. Germline V gene data show CDR1 as SGDLS and CDR2 as YYNGEE. The CDR3 sequence: CASSVGGTPNTGELFF. In DNA, the CDR3 is TGTGCCAGCAGCGTAGGGGGGACACCGAACACCGGGGAGCTGTTTTTT. Full variable domain (rest looked up from reference TRBV9 and TRBJ2-2): DSGVTQTPKHLITATGQRVTLRCSPRSGDLSVYWYQQSLDQGLQFLIQYYNGEERAKGNILERFSAQQFPDLHSELNLSSLELGDSALYFCASSVGGTPNTGELFFGEGSRLTVL.

CDR3 sequence: CASSVPLAGTYNEQFF. The CDR3 DNA sequence: TGTGCCAGCAGCGTACCCTTGGCCGGGACTTACAATGAGCAGTTCTTC. The chain combines TRBV9 with TRBJ2-1; D perhaps matches TRBD2 (6 bases). The V end lost 1 base, the J end lost 4 bases, and 15 bases lay between the germline ends. There are 16 residues in the CDR3. Germline-derived CDR1 and CDR2 are SGDLS and YYNGEE.

A word on this clone: Other DNA sequences in the sample encode the same CDR3. This chain links TRBV18 with TRBJ1-4; D is perhaps TRBD1 (5 bases). CDR1 is KGHSH and CDR2 is LQKENI in the germline V gene. Trimming pared 2 bases from V and 7 bases from J, leaving 8 bases between. The CDR3 consists of 13 residues. The DNA of the CDR3 is TGTGCCAGCTCACCAGGGGGTCGTGAAAAACTGTTTTTT. As protein: CASSPGGREKLFF.

The chain employs TRBV5-1 and TRBJ1-2, with D perhaps matching TRBD1 (5 bases). The V and J ends lost 1 base and 4 bases respectively, with 11 bases between them. This CDR3 spans 14 amino acids. Germline-derived CDR1 and CDR2 are SGHRS and YFSETQ. The CDR3 is CASSLQGSAYGYTF. The DNA for the CDR3 is TGCGCCAGCAGCTTGCAGGGCAGTGCCTATGGCTACACCTTC.

The CDR3 sequence: CASSIPSTSPSGTDTQYF. The CDR3 nucleotides read TGTGCCAGTAGTATCCCTTCGACTAGCCCCTCGGGCACAGATACGCAGTATTTT. The chain employs TRBV19 and TRBJ2-3; 7 positions match TRBD2. Germline V gene sequence: CDR1 LNHDA, CDR2 SQIVND (reference sequence). The J segment lost 1 base and the V segment lost 3 bases, leaving 13 bases of the junction unmatched. CDR3 length: 18 residues.

The chain is built from TRBV11-1 and TRBJ2-7; tentative D call: TRBD2 (6 bases). Germline CDR1 and CDR2: SGHAT and FQDESV (reference sequence). The CDR3 runs to 15 residues. Trimming cost V 2 bases and J 0 bases, with 11 bases left between them. CDR3 sequence reads: CASSLSTSSSYEQYF. The CDR3 bases are TGTGCCAGCAGCTTAAGTACTAGCAGCTCCTACGAGCAGTACTTC.

The chain has TRBV5-4 and TRBJ2-4; no clear D. V lost 4 bases and J 1 base, leaving 15 bases between the germline ends. The CDR3 loop spans 16 amino acids. Germline-derived CDR1 and CDR2 are SGHNT and YYREEE (reference sequence). The CDR3 sequence: CASSLNWAFAKNIQYF. The CDR3 coding sequence is TGTGCCAGCAGCCTGAATTGGGCTTTCGCCAAAAACATTCAGTACTTC.

This chain joins TRBV18 and TRBJ1-1; TRBD1 might be the D (5 bases). Trimming left V 8 bases short and J 1 base short, with 11 bases between. CDR3 length equals 13 residues. CDR1 KGHSH and CDR2 LQKENI come from the germline V gene. The CDR3 bases are TGTGCCAGCACTCGGGGGGAGAACACTGAAGCTTTCTTT. It translates to CASTRGENTEAFF.